This passage covers 25 T cell receptor beta chains from one sample sequenced in a study of blood T cell repertoires in COVID-19. Assay used: immunoSEQ multiplex PCR; TCRdb lists only in-frame clones, some missing. The top ten hold around 2.5% of the sample, which has hundreds of thousands of clones, roughly 80% seen once. Source material: peripheral blood. These receptors all stem from a woman aged 40 to 50 with active or convalescent COVID-19.

This rearrangement joins TRBV7-3 to TRBJ2-3, with TRBD2 matching over 13 bases. The length of the CDR3 is 17 residues. After removal of 2 bases from V and 1 base from J, the junction contained 3 bases not matched to a gene. Germline V lookup: CDR1 SGHTA, CDR2 FQGTGA. Here the CDR3 reads CASSLETSGGRTDTQYF. The CDR3 DNA reads TGTGCCAGCAGCTTAGAGACTAGCGGGGGGCGCACAGATACGCAGTATTTT.

The chain links TRBV19 to TRBJ1-1, with D perhaps TRBD1 (6 bases). This CDR3 comprises 13 residues. Per the germline V gene, CDR1 is LNHDA and CDR2 is SQIVND (reference sequence). Trimming removed 3 bases from V and 11 bases from J, with 16 bases in between. CDR3 nucleotide sequence: TGTGCCAGTAGTATCGCATTCAGGGGCCAGGCTTTCTTT. Amino acids: CASSIAFRGQAFF.

The chain recombines TRBV30 with TRBJ1-2, with TRBD1 matching over 8 bases. This CDR3 is built from 13 residues. V shed 3 bases and J 4 bases; nucleotides not matched to a gene: 4. Per germline, CDR1 GTSNPN and CDR2 SVGIG (reference sequence). The CDR3 is CAWRDRASYGYTF. Here the CDR3 DNA reads TGTGCCTGGAGGGACAGGGCGTCCTATGGCTACACCTTC.

This chain uses TRBV9 with TRBJ2-7, with TRBD2 as a possible D gene (5 bases). The CDR3 has 16 residues. V gave up 0 bases and J gave up 2 bases, with 15 bases separating them. Germline values: CDR1 SGDLS, CDR2 YYNGEE. CDR3 in DNA: TGTGCCAGCAGCGTAGCTGGAGGACTCCAACCCTACGAGCAGTACTTC. Encoded protein: CASSVAGGLQPYEQYF.

This rearrangement joins TRBV3-1 (or the pseudogene TRBV3-2) to TRBJ1-4; 7 nucleotides agree with TRBD1. This CDR3 is 13 amino acids long. After removal of 5 bases from V and 12 bases from J, the junction contained 9 bases not matched to a gene. Germline V gene sequence: CDR1 LGHDT, CDR2 YNNKEL (reference sequence). CDR3 sequence reads: CASSFDRDAELFF. DNA of the CDR3: TGTGCCAGCAGCTTTGACAGGGATGCGGAACTGTTTTTT.

CDR3 bases: TGTGCCAGCAATCCCCCGGCAGGCTCAATTACCTCTAACTATGGCTACACCTTC. Its protein is CASNPPAGSITSNYGYTF. The J gene is TRBJ1-2, the V gene TRBV7-9; D remains ambiguous. There are 18 residues in the CDR3. Per the germline V gene, CDR1 is SEHNR and CDR2 is FQNEAQ (reference sequence). V shed 7 bases and J shed 0 bases, with 24 bases lying between them.

The chain recombines TRBV6-6 with TRBJ1-3; D is possibly TRBD1 (5 bases). The germline CDR1 and CDR2 sequences are MNHNY and SVGAGI (reference sequence). The CDR3 sequence is 14 residues long. Trimming left V 7 bases short and J 0 bases short, with 10 bases between. The CDR3 DNA follows: TGTGCCAGCACTAGGGGATCCTCTGGAAACACCATATATTTT. This gives the protein CASTRGSSGNTIYF.

V and J are TRBV7-8 and TRBJ1-2, with D perhaps TRBD1 (6 bases). Trimming removed 5 bases at V and 2 bases at J, with 12 bases between. CDR3 length: 14 amino acids. Germline assignment: CDR1 SGHVS and CDR2 FQNEAQ. This CDR3 is CASSLTGNNYGYTF. The CDR3 DNA reads TGTGCCAGCAGCCTCACAGGGAACAACTATGGCTACACCTTC.

The sample holds a few counts of this clone. The V gene is TRBV5-1, the J gene TRBJ2-7; the match to TRBD1 covers 9 bases. The CDR3 contains 14 residues. Germline V CDR1 and CDR2: SGHRS, YFSETQ. The V gene end was trimmed by 2 bases and the J gene end by 6 bases; junction bases not matched to a gene: 6. The CDR3 reads CASSFGTGRGEQYF. The CDR3 DNA follows: TGCGCCAGCAGCTTCGGGACAGGGAGAGGCGAGCAGTACTTC.

This clone was detected only a few times. The chain joins TRBV11-1 to TRBJ1-1; D is unresolved. The CDR3 spans 13 residues. Trimming pared 2 bases from V and 3 bases from J, leaving 7 bases between. Germline CDR1 and CDR2: SGHAT and FQDESV (reference sequence). CDR3 coding DNA: TGTGCCAGCAGCTTAATGGGAGACACTGAAGCTTTCTTT. It specifies CASSLMGDTEAFF.

This clone was recorded many times. The J gene is TRBJ2-7, the V gene TRBV12-3 or TRBV12-4, with D unclear. V was cut by 7 bases and J by 0 bases, with 10 bases left in between. There are 13 residues in the CDR3. The CDR3 loop is CASTSYPSYEQYF. The CDR3 coding sequence is TGTGCCAGCACTTCCTACCCCTCCTACGAGCAGTACTTC.

V and J are TRBV6-6 and TRBJ1-6, with a weak D call TRBD1 (5 bases). Germline loops: CDR1 MNHNY, CDR2 SVGAGI (reference sequence). The CDR3 is made up of 15 amino acids. The V gene lost 5 bases and the J gene lost 5 bases, with 13 bases spanning the gap. CDR3 nucleotides: TGTGCCAGCAGTCGCTCGCGGGACCATAATTCACCCCTCCACTTT. Amino acids: CASSRSRDHNSPLHF.

This clone has just one count. V and J are TRBV5-1 and TRBJ2-2; 8 bases fit TRBD2. V shed 2 bases and J 1 base; nucleotides not matched to a gene: 4. There are 16 residues in the CDR3. The germline V gene encodes CDR1 SGHRS and CDR2 YFSETQ. This CDR3 is CASSFTSGGNTGELFF. In nucleotides, the CDR3 is TGCGCCAGCAGCTTCACTAGCGGAGGGAACACCGGGGAGCTGTTTTTT.

This clone showed up just once. The rearrangement links TRBV6-1 to TRBJ2-2; 8 bases agree with TRBD2. The CDR3 sequence is 16 residues long. In germline, CDR1 is MNHNS, CDR2 SASEGT. V was clipped by 3 bases and J by 3 bases; unmatched bases: 6. The CDR3 DNA follows: TGTGCCAGCAGTGAGTTGCAGCGGGGGTACACCGGGGAGCTGTTTTTT. It specifies CASSELQRGYTGELFF.

This sequence joins TRBV11-3 and TRBJ1-6; perhaps TRBD1 as D (6 bases). This CDR3 is 15 amino acids long. Germline V gives CDR1 SGHNT, CDR2 YENEEA. The V and J ends lost 5 bases and 9 bases respectively, with 17 bases between them. The CDR3 here is CASSVGVTGSSPLHF. The CDR3 DNA is TGTGCCAGCAGCGTAGGGGTTACAGGGAGTTCACCCCTCCACTTT.

The rearrangement links TRBV5-1 to TRBJ2-2, with 9 bases lining up with TRBD1. Germline V gives CDR1 SGHRS, CDR2 YFSETQ. V shed 4 bases, J shed 5 bases, and the junction held 12 bases outside the gene matches. This CDR3 is 17 amino acids long. The CDR3 coding sequence is TGCGCCAGCAGCATTCTTACAGGGGGCATAAGGACCGGGGAGCTGTTTTTT. It yields the protein CASSILTGGIRTGELFF.

This clone was detected a few times. Written as DNA, the CDR3 is TGTGCCTGGAGATCCGGGGTCGCTAACTATGGCTACACCTTC. Its translation: CAWRSGVANYGYTF. The chain combines TRBV30 with TRBJ1-2; no clear D gene. The CDR3 is 14 residues long. CDR1 is GTSNPN and CDR2 is SVGIG in the germline V gene (reference sequence). Trimming took 3 bases from V and 0 from J, leaving 11 bases between them.

A single count supports this clone. J is TRBJ1-6 and V is TRBV6-5, with D possibly being TRBD1 (5 bases). Germline CDR1 MNHEY, CDR2 SVGAGI. The CDR3 extends over 15 amino acids. V shed 6 bases and J shed 5 bases, with 14 bases lying between them. The CDR3: CASRRQISNNSPLHF. The CDR3 nucleotides read TGTGCCAGCAGACGACAGATCTCGAATAATTCACCCCTCCACTTT.

The rearrangement links TRBV3-1 (or the pseudogene TRBV3-2) to TRBJ1-5, with unresolved D. Between the trimmed V and J ends, which lost 0 bases and 4 bases, there was a span of 10 bases. This CDR3 is built from 15 residues. Germline V gene sequence: CDR1 LGHDT, CDR2 YNNKEL (reference sequence). This CDR3 reads CASSQDLPGNQPQHF. CDR3 nucleotides: TGTGCCAGCAGCCAAGACTTACCAGGTAATCAGCCCCAGCATTTT.

The V and J genes are TRBV24-1 and TRBJ2-1, with 7 bases matching TRBD1. Germline CDR1 reads KGHDR; CDR2 reads SFDVKD. V lost 7 bases to trimming and J lost 0 bases; unmatched junction nucleotides: 2. This CDR3 is 14 amino acids long. CDR3 sequence reads: CATSRDSSYNEQFF. In nucleotides, the CDR3 is TGTGCCACCAGCAGGGACAGCTCCTACAATGAGCAGTTCTTC.

The rearrangement joins TRBV9 to TRBJ2-1; 10 bases fit TRBD2. The CDR3 runs 17 residues. V shed 1 base, J shed 6 bases, and the junction held 10 bases outside the gene matches. CDR1 is SGDLS, CDR2 YYNGEE, per germline. Written as DNA, the CDR3 is TGTGCCAGCAGCGTAACCCCACGAGCGGGAGGGGGCAATGAGCAGTTCTTC. As protein: CASSVTPRAGGGNEQFF.

The rearrangement links TRBV30 to TRBJ2-3; a weak D match, TRBD1 (5 bases). V dropped 5 bases and J dropped 3 bases, with 15 bases sitting between them. Looked up from germline, CDR1 is GTSNPN and CDR2 is SVGIG (reference sequence). The CDR3 spans 14 residues. The CDR3 region has the DNA TGTGCCTGGTCCCTCACCGGACATACAGATACGCAGTATTTT. It translates to CAWSLTGHTDTQYF.

The chain couples TRBV7-8 to TRBJ1-1; 8 bases align to TRBD1. V dropped 7 bases and J dropped 0; count of bases not matched to a gene: 13. The germline V gene has CDR1 SGHVS and CDR2 FQNEAQ. This CDR3 spans 17 amino acids. DNA of the CDR3: TGTGCCAGCACCCCCTATGCAGGGGGCGAGGTGAACACTGAAGCTTTCTTT. Amino acid sequence: CASTPYAGGEVNTEAFF. The full variable domain, in which reference TRBV7-8 and TRBJ1-1 provide the parts outside the CDR3, is GAGVSQSPRYKVAKRGQDVALRCDPISGHVSLFWYQQALGQGPEFLTYFQNEAQLDKSGLPSDRFFAERPEGSVSTLKIQRTQQEDSAVYLCASTPYAGGEVNTEAFFGQGTRLTVV.

Here the CDR3 DNA reads TGTGCCACCAGTGACCCCGGGACTAGGGTCCCCAATGAGCAGTTCTTC. Translated: CATSDPGTRVPNEQFF. The V and J genes are TRBV24-1 and TRBJ2-1, with TRBD2 matching 8 bases. Per germline, CDR1 KGHDR and CDR2 SFDVKD. The V segment lost 4 bases and the J segment 6 bases; nucleotides outside the gene matches: 10. The CDR3 runs 16 residues.

V gene TRBV10-3 combines with J gene TRBJ2-3, with 10 positions matching TRBD2. CDR1 is ENHRY, CDR2 SYGVKD, per germline. V trimming: 5 bases; J trimming: 0 bases; junction bases outside the gene matches: 5. The CDR3 extends over 16 amino acids. The CDR3, as DNA: TGTGCCATCAGTAAGAAACTAGCGGGAAGCACAGATACGCAGTATTTT. This gives the protein CAISKKLAGSTDTQYF.